The next 16 T cell receptor beta chains were all read from a single sample in a study of T-cell memory formation after mild COVID-19. TCRdb processed the 5' RACE reads anew with MiXCR; each CDR3 protein has one entry. The table shows about 360,000 distinct CDR3 sequences, with approximately 15% occurring only once. The sample consisted of PBMCs or a T cell subset sorted from them (not recorded which). These TCRs come from a man aged 18 to 30 who had mild COVID-19 (a few samples of this study predate the infection). Cell type and time point are not known.

This clonotype was found a few times. The chain links TRBV29-1 to TRBJ2-1; TRBD1 matches at 9 bases. The J segment lost 3 bases and the V segment lost 7 bases, leaving 4 bases of the junction unmatched. The length of the CDR3 is 13 residues. The V gene's germline CDR1 is SQVTM and CDR2 ANQGSEA. The CDR3 DNA reads TGCAGCGGCCACAGGGGGCTCTACAATGAGCAGTTCTTC. Translated, it gives CSGHRGLYNEQFF.

On this clonotype: A read error may explain this, as a much larger clone is one base away. The chain is built from TRBV11-2 and TRBJ2-7, with TRBD1 matching 8 bases. The CDR3 has 15 amino acids. Germline V lookup: CDR1 SGHAT, CDR2 FQNNGV. This CDR3 reads CASRDARTGNYEKYF. The CDR3 DNA is TGTGCCAGCAGGGACGCGAGGACAGGGAATTACGAGAAGTACTTC.

This clonotype occurred many times. The chain carries TRBV7-9 and TRBJ1-2; 8 bases line up with TRBD1. J lost 8 bases, V lost 5 bases, and 13 bases had no gene match. In germline, CDR1 is SEHNR, CDR2 FQNEAQ (reference sequence). The CDR3 covers 15 residues. This chain's CDR3 is CASSTRGGQVRGYTF. CDR3 DNA sequence: TGTGCCAGCAGCACCCGGGGGGGACAGGTCCGGGGCTACACCTTC. Filled out from reference TRBV7-9 and TRBJ1-2, the complete variable domain reads DTGVSQNPRHKITKRGQNVTFRCDPISEHNRLYWYRQTLGQGPEFLTYFQNEAQLEKSRLLSDRFSAERPKGSFSTLEIQRTEQGDSAMYLCASSTRGGQVRGYTFGSGTRLTVV.

This clonotype occurred a few times. The V and J genes are TRBV3-1 and TRBJ2-1; 10 bases are a match to TRBD2. The V and J ends lost 1 base and 8 bases, in that order; junction bases with no gene match: 8. The CDR3 is made up of 16 amino acids. CDR1 is LGHDT, CDR2 YNNKEL, per germline (reference sequence). The CDR3 loop reads CASSQANLAGADEQFF. CDR3 DNA: TGTGCCAGCAGCCAAGCGAACCTAGCGGGGGCGGATGAGCAGTTCTTC.

This clonotype has ten or more counts. This sequence joins TRBV10-3 and TRBJ2-5, with TRBD1 matching over 7 bases. CDR3 length equals 14 residues. The V gene end was trimmed by 6 bases and the J gene end by 5 bases; junction bases not matched to a gene: 9. CDR1 and CDR2 (germline): ENHRY, SYGVKD. This CDR3 is CAIRRGTEMETQYF. In nucleotides, the CDR3 is TGTGCCATCAGGAGGGGGACAGAGATGGAGACCCAGTACTTC.

This clonotype was seen more than once but under ten times. The chain recombines TRBV18 with TRBJ2-5; 11 bases fit TRBD1. From germline, CDR1 is KGHSH and CDR2 LQKENI. The CDR3 has 16 amino acids. Germline trimming cut 4 bases from V and 4 bases from J; bases unmatched to any gene: 8. The DNA of the CDR3 is TGTGCCAGCTCACTCGGACAGGGGGCGCAGAGAGAGACCCAGTACTTC. The encoded protein is CASSLGQGAQRETQYF.

The chain is built from TRBV4-1 and TRBJ1-6; D call uncertain. Trimming left V 4 bases short and J 0 bases short, with 10 bases between. Germline V gene sequence: CDR1 MGHRA, CDR2 YSYEKL. The CDR3 is made up of 16 amino acids. The CDR3 here is CASSPLLGSYNSPLHF. As DNA, the CDR3 is TGCGCCAGCAGCCCACTGTTGGGCTCCTATAATTCACCCCTCCACTTT.

The J gene is TRBJ2-5, the V gene TRBV10-3; D is undetermined. Germline V gene sequence: CDR1 ENHRY, CDR2 SYGVKD. Trimming removed 3 bases from V and 5 bases from J, with 10 bases in between. CDR3 length equals 13 residues. The CDR3 loop reads CAISERDGETQYF. CDR3 nucleotide sequence: TGTGCCATCAGTGAACGAGATGGGGAGACCCAGTACTTC.

This clonotype was seen a handful of times. The chain couples TRBV20-1 to TRBJ2-7; perhaps TRBD1 as D (6 bases). The germline CDR1 and CDR2 sequences are DFQATT and SNEGSKA (reference sequence). Trimming removed 0 bases from V and 3 bases from J, with 9 bases in between. The CDR3 has 13 residues. CDR3 nucleotides: TGCAGTGCTAGAGATCAGGGGTACTACGAGCAGTACTTC. Encoded protein: CSARDQGYYEQYF.

This clonotype was counted a few times. V usage is TRBV5-1 and J usage is TRBJ2-1; the D is unclear. There are 16 residues in the CDR3. Germline CDR1 is SGHRS and CDR2 is YFSETQ. V gave up 1 base and J gave up 0 bases, with 11 bases separating them. This CDR3 reads CASSLFPERSYNEQFF. The CDR3, as DNA: TGCGCCAGCAGCTTGTTTCCGGAACGCTCCTACAATGAGCAGTTCTTC.

The sample holds a few counts of this clonotype. The chain is built from TRBV20-1 and TRBJ2-4; D is unclear. Trimming cost V 6 bases and J 5 bases, with 14 bases left between them. The germline gives CDR1 DFQATT, CDR2 SNEGSKA (reference sequence). The CDR3 length is 13 residues. The CDR3 is CSATTGHENIQYF. As DNA, the CDR3 is TGCAGTGCCACCACCGGGCACGAAAACATTCAGTACTTC.

This clonotype was detected many times. The chain recombines TRBV6-2 or TRBV6-3 with TRBJ2-7; TRBD1 agrees at 7 bases. With V trimmed by 0 bases and J by 6 bases, 8 bases remained unmatched. In germline, CDR1 is MNHEY, CDR2 SVGEGT. The CDR3 is 15 residues long. CDR3 in amino acids: CASSYSPKGGIEQYV. For the CDR3, the DNA is TGTGCCAGCAGTTACTCCCCTAAAGGGGGCATCGAGCAGTACGTC.

The CDR3 nucleotides are TGTGCCACCAGTGATTCAGCGGGGGGCCCAGATACGCAGTATTTT. Encoded protein: CATSDSAGGPDTQYF. The chain employs TRBV24-1 and TRBJ2-3; 9 bases match TRBD2. The junction had 3 bases not matched to a gene; V was cut back by 2 bases and J by 4 bases. The CDR3 consists of 15 residues. Germline CDR1 and CDR2: KGHDR and SFDVKD.

In its sample, this clonotype was seen a few times. A read error may account for a junction end that differs from germline. The genes are TRBV7-7 and TRBJ2-3, with 9 nucleotides matching TRBD2. The CDR3 runs 15 residues. Germline V gene sequence: CDR1 SSHAT, CDR2 FNYEAQ (reference sequence). In nucleotides, the CDR3 is TGTGCTAGCAGCCCTCGTCCTAGCGGGGCCGATACGCAGTATTTT. Encoded protein: CASSPRPSGADTQYF.

There are many counts of this clonotype. The V call is TRBV7-2, the J call TRBJ2-1, with 9 bases that match TRBD2. V lost 1 base, J lost 4 bases, and 8 bases stayed unmatched. Germline loops: CDR1 SGHTA, CDR2 FQGNSA. There are 17 residues in the CDR3. CDR3 residues: CASSLDHASGGYNEQFF. The CDR3 DNA is TGTGCCAGCAGCTTAGATCATGCGAGCGGGGGGTACAATGAGCAGTTCTTC.

V and J are TRBV9 and TRBJ2-1; D possibly matches TRBD1 or TRBD2 (5 bases each). Germline assignment: CDR1 SGDLS and CDR2 YYNGEE. The V gene lost 0 bases and the J gene lost 10 bases, with 8 bases spanning the gap. This CDR3 spans 12 amino acids. CDR3 region: CASSVVRGEQFF. For the CDR3, the DNA is TGTGCCAGCAGCGTAGTACGGGGCGAGCAGTTCTTC.